Listed below are T cell receptor beta chains from one sample, sequenced in a study of long-term antiretroviral therapy in people with HIV. TCRdb keeps only in-frame clones here, not all; method: immunoSEQ multiplex PCR. This repertoire shows 30,000 to 35,000 clones, around 97% found once; its top ten account for around 2.7%. This specimen consisted of unsorted PBMCs, obtained 6.9 years after starting antiretroviral therapy. These receptors all stem from a man aged 30-40 years with HIV. CDR3s include the opening cysteine and the closing phenylalanine or tryptophan. D genes are given only for firm matches. Clone size is given for some rows only: seen once, a few or many times, or a class if the clone is expanded.

J | size | D | V | CDR3 | DNA
TRBJ2-7 | . | . | TRBV5-8 | CASSFPGRYYEQYF | TGTGCCAGCAGCTTCCCGGGAAGGTACTACGAGCAGTACTTC
TRBJ1-1 | . | . | TRBV19 | CASSISNTEAFF | TGTGCCAGTAGTATATCGAACACTGAAGCTTTCTTT
TRBJ2-1 | . | . | TRBV15 | CATSRDFVSGNEQFF | TGTGCCACCAGCAGAGATTTTGTTAGTGGCAATGAGCAGTTCTTC
TRBJ1-2 | . | . | TRBV2 | CASGGGRSYGYTF | TGTGCCAGCGGGGGAGGGAGAAGCTATGGCTACACCTTC
TRBJ1-1 | once | . | TRBV13 | CASSRAPRPIEAFF | TGTGCCAGCAGCAGGGCTCCCAGGCCGATTGAAGCTTTCTTT
TRBJ2-5 | . | TRBD2 | TRBV7-2 | CASSAGLGRAETQYF | TGTGCCAGCAGCGCAGGACTAGGGCGGGCAGAGACCCAGTACTTC
TRBJ2-3 | . | TRBD2 | TRBV5-5 | CASSLGDSGFTDTQYF | TGTGCCAGCAGCTTGGGGGATAGCGGGTTCACAGATACGCAGTATTTT
TRBJ1-3 | once | . | TRBV19 | CASSTGSGNTIYF | TGTGCCAGTAGTACAGGGTCTGGAAACACCATATATTTT
TRBJ2-1 | . | . | TRBV4-1 | CASSQPQPGDSPRKQFF | TGCGCCAGCAGCCAACCCCAACCTGGGGATAGCCCGAGAAAGCAGTTCTTC
TRBJ1-1 | . | . | TRBV25-1 | CASSELGTLNTEAFF | TGTGCCAGCAGTGAATTGGGTACACTGAACACTGAAGCTTTCTTT
TRBJ2-3 | . | . | TRBV2 | CASSRDTTSTDTQYF | TGTGCCAGCAGTAGAGACACCACTAGCACAGATACGCAGTATTTT
TRBJ2-7 | . | . | TRBV6-1 | CATKGVHEQYF | TGTGCCACCAAGGGGGTCCACGAGCAGTACTTC
TRBJ1-2 | few | . | TRBV7-3 | CASSLRQATVYGYTF | TGTGCCAGCAGCTTGAGACAGGCAACTGTCTATGGCTACACCTTC
TRBJ1-2 | . | . | TRBV30 | CAWSLDSYGYTF | TGTGCCTGGAGCTTGGACAGCTATGGCTACACCTTC
TRBJ1-1 | . | . | TRBV9 | CASSDVGTEAFF | TGTGCCAGCAGCGATGTAGGGACTGAAGCTTTCTTT
TRBJ2-7 | . | . | TRBV2 | CASSRFLYEQYF | TGTGCCAGCAGTAGGTTCCTCTACGAGCAGTACTTC
TRBJ2-7 | . | . | TRBV18 | CASSPPYRNYEQYF | TGTGCCAGCTCACCACCATACCGGAACTACGAGCAGTACTTC
TRBJ1-1 | once | . | TRBV7-9 | CASSLARIQNTEAFF | TGTGCCAGCAGCTTAGCACGAATCCAGAACACTGAAGCTTTCTTT
TRBJ2-3 | . | TRBD2 | TRBV7-2 | CASSLQRGTDTQYF | TGTGCCAGCAGCTTACAGCGGGGGACAGATACGCAGTATTTT
TRBJ2-3 | . | . | TRBV9 | CASSVVGRGTDTQYF | TGTGCCAGCAGCGTAGTAGGCAGGGGCACAGATACGCAGTATTTT
TRBJ2-5 | . | TRBD1 | TRBV27 | CASSTQGAETQYF | TGTGCCAGCAGTACCCAGGGGGCCGAGACCCAGTACTTC
TRBJ2-3 | . | . | TRBV9 | CASSVRGAGLLTDTQYF | TGTGCCAGCAGCGTCCGCGGGGCAGGGCTACTCACAGATACGCAGTATTTT
TRBJ1-3 | once | . | TRBV18 | CASSPPYPHTGTLGNTIYF | TGTGCCAGCTCACCACCCTACCCCCACACGGGAACCCTTGGAAACACCATATATTTT
TRBJ1-1 | . | . | TRBV29-1 | CSVAPVMNTEAFF | TGCAGCGTTGCTCCGGTTATGAACACTGAAGCTTTCTTT
TRBJ1-2 | . | TRBD1 | TRBV10-3 | CAIKSPTGDHYGYTF | TGTGCCATCAAGTCCCCGACAGGGGACCACTATGGCTACACCTTC
TRBJ2-5 | . | . | TRBV6-6 | CASSAGTHRRETQYF | TGTGCCAGCAGTGCCGGGACTCACCGACGGGAGACCCAGTACTTC
TRBJ1-2 | once | . | TRBV19 | CASSIGTAGGYTF | TGTGCCAGTAGTATAGGGACAGCCGGCGGCTACACCTTC
TRBJ1-6 | . | . | TRBV7-3 | CASSLSGFDSPLHF | TGTGCCAGCAGCTTATCAGGGTTCGATTCACCCCTCCACTTT
TRBJ2-1 | . | TRBD2 | TRBV9 | CASSVGGGGANEQFF | TGTGCCAGCAGCGTAGGTGGCGGGGGGGCCAATGAGCAGTTCTTC
TRBJ2-3 | . | TRBD2 | TRBV4-3 | CASSQDAWTSRDTQYF | TGCGCCAGCAGCCAAGATGCATGGACTAGCAGAGATACGCAGTATTTT
TRBJ2-1 | . | . | TRBV12-2 | CASLFRGGTINEQFF | TGTGCAAGTCTTTTTCGCGGGGGGACTATCAATGAGCAGTTCTTC
TRBJ2-3 | . | . | TRBV11-2 | CASSPRGGGAYTDTQYF | TGTGCCAGCAGCCCGCGGGGAGGAGGTGCCTACACAGATACGCAGTATTTT
TRBJ1-4 | . | TRBD1 | TRBV7-9 | CASSMGQGAREKLFF | TGTGCCAGCAGTATGGGACAGGGGGCGCGTGAAAAACTGTTTTTT
TRBJ1-6 | . | . | TRBV7-2 | CASSRGRINSPLHF | TGTGCCAGCAGCCGAGGACGGATCAATTCACCCCTCCACTTT
TRBJ1-4 | . | . | TRBV6-1 | CASSEGWEVQPIKLFF | TGTGCCAGCAGTGAAGGGTGGGAGGTCCAGCCGATCAAACTGTTTTTT
TRBJ2-2 | . | . | TRBV2 | CASRSRANTGELFF | TGTGCCAGCAGAAGTCGGGCCAACACCGGGGAGCTGTTTTTT
TRBJ2-1 | . | TRBD2 | TRBV19 | CASSWGEGEQFF | TGTGCCAGTAGTTGGGGGGAGGGGGAGCAGTTCTTC
TRBJ2-5 | once | . | TRBV11-2 | CASSLVRVNRDQETQYF | TGTGCCAGCAGCTTAGTAAGAGTTAACAGGGACCAAGAGACCCAGTACTTC
TRBJ2-1 | . | . | TRBV16 | CASSQWPGQYNEQFF | TGTGCCAGCAGCCAATGGCCAGGCCAGTACAATGAGCAGTTCTTC